The sequence of this T cell receptor beta chain was determined in a study of shared clonotypes between healthy human individuals. Assay execution proceeded at the deep level. When replicate PCRs were run on sorted subsets, they used 200 to 250 ng DNA, tens of thousands of T cell genomes. Here immunoSEQ multiplex PCR was the method, and the copy in TCRdb shows in-frame clones only, minus some. This table holds approximately 1.5 million clones, under 99% found once. Broader study findings: Roughly 5% of naive CD4 clonotypes were shared across a handful of donors. A reduction in generation probabilities was seen for non-shared clonotypes relative to those shared by all four donors.

Turning to this clone: Its antigen is as yet unknown.

Sequenced material: naive CD4+ T cells sorted from blood. The sample's subset: CD45RA+ positively selected. This clonotype was sampled from a man aged 25-40 years in good health.

The CDR3 DNA sequence: TGTGCCAGCTCAGACAGGGGGCTCTCCTACAATGAGCAGTTCTTC. Protein product: CASSDRGLSYNEQFF. This chain connects TRBV18 to TRBJ2-1; 10 bases are a match to TRBD1. Trimming cost V 5 bases and J 0 bases; bases outside gene matches: 1. The CDR3 totals 15 residues. Germline V gene data show CDR1 as KGHSH and CDR2 as LQKENI.